Each of the 10 T cell receptor beta chains below was sequenced from the same sample in a study of breast tumors, draining lymph nodes, adjacent tissues. Via MiXCR, TCRdb re-called the multiplex PCR reads, giving one row per CDR3 protein. Among about 32,000 distinct CDR3 sequences, approximately 37% were seen once, and the ten largest hold roughly 10%. The sample consisted of breast tumor tissue. The receptors derive from a female donor with breast cancer. Some clones in this sample may be carry-over from other donors' samples.

The chain couples TRBV20-1 to TRBJ2-1; TRBD2 is a possible D gene (6 bases). Germline CDR1 and CDR2: DFQATT and SNEGSKA (reference sequence). V lost 1 base to trimming and J lost 0 bases, with 16 bases between them. This CDR3 has 17 amino acids. The CDR3 sequence: CSARGPGLAFSYNEQFF. CDR3 bases: TGCAGTGCTAGAGGTCCCGGGCTAGCGTTCTCCTACAATGAGCAGTTCTTC.

This clonotype was picked up many times. V gene TRBV12-3 or TRBV12-4 combines with J gene TRBJ2-1; the match to TRBD2 covers 10 bases. J was trimmed by 3 bases and V by 4 bases; bases with no gene match: 12. This CDR3 region has 18 residues. Here the CDR3 reads CASSSDLAGATLYNEQFF. The CDR3 nucleotides are TGTGCCAGCAGTTCAGACCTAGCGGGAGCTACCCTCTACAATGAGCAGTTCTTC.

The chain joins TRBV28 to TRBJ2-7, with D perhaps TRBD2 (6 bases). V was shortened by 6 bases and J by 3 bases, with 15 bases between the two germline ends. This CDR3 has 14 amino acids. Germline CDR1 MDHEN, CDR2 SYDVKM. The CDR3 here is CASSTGTALYEQYF. The CDR3, as DNA: TGTGCCAGCAGCACCGGGACTGCCCTCTACGAGCAGTACTTC.

This chain uses TRBV20-1 with TRBJ2-1; 9 bases align to TRBD2. V was pared by 1 base and J by 1 base, with 11 bases of the junction left unmatched. Per germline, CDR1 DFQATT and CDR2 SNEGSKA (reference sequence). The CDR3 is made up of 18 amino acids. CDR3 sequence: CSARVLQTSGISYNEQFF. The CDR3 bases are TGCAGTGCTAGAGTCCTTCAGACTAGCGGAATTTCCTACAATGAGCAGTTCTTC.

V and J are TRBV4-1 and TRBJ2-7, with TRBD1 identical over 12 bases. With V trimmed by 6 bases and J by 9 bases, 15 bases remained unmatched. Germline values: CDR1 MGHRA, CDR2 YSYEKL. The CDR3 is 16 residues long. The CDR3 region has the DNA TGCGCCAGCAGGAACAACCCGGGACAGGGGGCGGGGGGGCAGTACTTC. This codes for CASRNNPGQGAGGQYF.

This chain joins TRBV30 and TRBJ2-7; D call uncertain. Germline V gene lookup returns CDR1 GTSNPN and CDR2 SVGIG (reference sequence). This CDR3 is 10 amino acids long. The V and J ends lost 5 bases and 7 bases respectively, with 9 bases between them. CDR3 DNA: TGTGCCTGGGGGTTCGGAGAGCAGTACTTC. Encoded protein: CAWGFGEQYF.

This clonotype came up many times. This chain connects TRBV20-1 to TRBJ2-1; 8 positions agree with TRBD1. Trimming at V came to 1 base and at J to 1 base, leaving 3 bases not matched to a gene. The CDR3 runs 15 residues. Germline V gene sequence: CDR1 DFQATT, CDR2 SNEGSKA (reference sequence). The DNA of the CDR3 is TGCAGTGCTAGAGGTCGGACAGGGTCCTACAATGAGCAGTTCTTC. Amino acid sequence: CSARGRTGSYNEQFF.

This clonotype showed up many times. This chain links TRBV6-5 with TRBJ2-1; no reliable D call. CDR1 and CDR2 from the germline V gene are MNHEY and SVGAGI. With 0 bases removed from V and 0 bases from J, the gap between germline ends came to 12 bases. The CDR3 consists of 17 residues. CDR3 DNA sequence: TGTGCCAGCAGTTACTCGAAAGGGATCGGCTCCTACAATGAGCAGTTCTTC. Translating gives CASSYSKGIGSYNEQFF.

The chain carries TRBV28 and TRBJ2-7; 7 bases map to TRBD1. V shed 3 bases, J shed 4 bases, and the junction held 15 bases outside the gene matches. The CDR3 is 17 amino acids. CDR1 and CDR2 (germline): MDHEN, SYDVKM. The CDR3 nucleotides are TGTGCCAGCAGTTTTCCCAAAACAGGGGCCCTCAGGTACGAGCAGTACTTC. It specifies CASSFPKTGALRYEQYF.

This clonotype was seen repeatedly, ten times or more. The V call is TRBV11-2, the J call TRBJ2-3, with 10 bases fitting TRBD2. This CDR3 spans 17 amino acids. Trimming cost V 0 bases and J 7 bases; bases outside gene matches: 10. The germline V gene has CDR1 SGHAT and CDR2 FQNNGV. The CDR3 spells CASSLDRGQAGGHTQYF. The CDR3 DNA reads TGTGCCAGCAGCTTAGACAGGGGACAAGCGGGAGGGCATACGCAGTATTTT.